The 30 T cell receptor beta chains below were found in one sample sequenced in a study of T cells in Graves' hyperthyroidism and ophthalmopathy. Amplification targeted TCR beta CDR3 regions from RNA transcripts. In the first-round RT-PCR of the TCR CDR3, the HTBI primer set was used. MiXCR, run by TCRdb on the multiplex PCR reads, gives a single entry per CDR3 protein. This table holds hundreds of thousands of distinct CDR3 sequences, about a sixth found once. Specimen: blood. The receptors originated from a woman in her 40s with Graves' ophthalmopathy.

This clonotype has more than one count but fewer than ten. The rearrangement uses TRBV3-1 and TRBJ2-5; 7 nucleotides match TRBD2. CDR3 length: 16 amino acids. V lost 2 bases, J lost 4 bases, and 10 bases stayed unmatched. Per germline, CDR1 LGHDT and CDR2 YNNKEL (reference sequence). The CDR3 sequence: CASSQNWGGLGETQYF. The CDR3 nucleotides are TGTGCCAGCAGCCAAAACTGGGGGGGATTGGGAGAGACCCAGTACTTC.

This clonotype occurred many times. The chain's CDR3 is CASSRDRDGYNEQFF. CDR3 bases: TGTGCCAGCAGTCGGGACAGGGATGGTTACAATGAGCAGTTCTTC. This chain joins TRBV2 and TRBJ2-1, with 9 bases that match TRBD1. This CDR3 region has 15 residues. V gave up 5 bases and J gave up 4 bases; unmatched junction bases: 6. The germline V gene has CDR1 SNHLY and CDR2 FYNNEI.

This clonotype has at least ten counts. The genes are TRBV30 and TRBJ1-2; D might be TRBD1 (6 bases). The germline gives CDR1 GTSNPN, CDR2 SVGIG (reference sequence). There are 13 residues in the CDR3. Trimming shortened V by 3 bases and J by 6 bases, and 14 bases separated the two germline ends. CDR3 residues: CAWSLVAGDGYTF. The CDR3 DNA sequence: TGTGCCTGGAGCTTGGTGGCAGGGGATGGCTACACCTTC.

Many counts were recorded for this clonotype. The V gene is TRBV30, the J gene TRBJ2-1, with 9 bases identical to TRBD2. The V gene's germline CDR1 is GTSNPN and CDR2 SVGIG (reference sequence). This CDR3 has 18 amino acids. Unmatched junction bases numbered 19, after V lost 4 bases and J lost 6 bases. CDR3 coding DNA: TGTGCCTGGAAATATGCGGGAGGGAGCATGGGGTATGGCAATGAGCAGTTCTTC. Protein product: CAWKYAGGSMGYGNEQFF.

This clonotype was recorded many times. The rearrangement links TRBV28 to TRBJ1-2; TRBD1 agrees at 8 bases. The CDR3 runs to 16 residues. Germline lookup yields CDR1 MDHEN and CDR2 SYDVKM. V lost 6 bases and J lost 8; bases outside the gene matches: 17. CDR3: CASSLLLQGATSGYTF. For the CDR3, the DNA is TGTGCCAGCAGCCTATTACTCCAGGGGGCTACCTCAGGCTACACCTTC.

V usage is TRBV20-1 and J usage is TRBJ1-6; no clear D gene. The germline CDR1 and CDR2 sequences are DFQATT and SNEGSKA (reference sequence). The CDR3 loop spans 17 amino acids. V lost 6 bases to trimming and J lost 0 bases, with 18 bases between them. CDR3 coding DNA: TGCAGTGCCAGTGAGGAGGGCCACAACTCCTATAATTCACCCCTCCACTTT. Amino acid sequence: CSASEEGHNSYNSPLHF.

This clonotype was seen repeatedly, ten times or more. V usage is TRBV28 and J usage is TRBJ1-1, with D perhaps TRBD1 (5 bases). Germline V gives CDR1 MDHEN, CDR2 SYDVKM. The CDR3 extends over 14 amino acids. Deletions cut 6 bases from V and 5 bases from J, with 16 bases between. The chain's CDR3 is CASRRRDSWTEAFF. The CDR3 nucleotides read TGTGCCAGCAGACGCAGGGATAGTTGGACTGAAGCTTTCTTT.

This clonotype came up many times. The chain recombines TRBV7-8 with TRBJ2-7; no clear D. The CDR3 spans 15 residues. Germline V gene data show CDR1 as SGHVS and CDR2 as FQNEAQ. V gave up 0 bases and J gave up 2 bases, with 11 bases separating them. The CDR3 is CASSLAETPTYEQYF. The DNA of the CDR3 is TGTGCCAGCAGCTTAGCGGAGACGCCAACCTACGAGCAGTACTTC.

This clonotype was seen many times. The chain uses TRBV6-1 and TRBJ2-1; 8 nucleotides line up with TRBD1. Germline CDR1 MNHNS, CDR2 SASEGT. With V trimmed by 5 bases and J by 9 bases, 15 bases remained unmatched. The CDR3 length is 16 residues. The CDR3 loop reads CASSKGNRGYESEQFF. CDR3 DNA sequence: TGTGCCAGCAGTAAAGGGAACAGGGGGTATGAAAGTGAGCAGTTCTTC.

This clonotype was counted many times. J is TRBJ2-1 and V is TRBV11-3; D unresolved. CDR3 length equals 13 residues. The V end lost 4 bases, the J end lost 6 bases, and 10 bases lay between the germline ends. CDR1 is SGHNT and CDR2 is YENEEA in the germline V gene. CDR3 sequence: CASSSPPRNEQFF. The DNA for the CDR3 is TGTGCCAGCAGCTCTCCCCCCCGCAATGAGCAGTTCTTC.

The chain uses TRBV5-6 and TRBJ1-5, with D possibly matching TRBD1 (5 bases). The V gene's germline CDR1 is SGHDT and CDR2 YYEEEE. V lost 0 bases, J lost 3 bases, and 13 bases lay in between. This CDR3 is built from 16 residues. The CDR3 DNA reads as TGTGCCAGCAGCTTGGCCCGAGGGGCTTACAATCAGCCCCAGCATTTT. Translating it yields CASSLARGAYNQPQHF.

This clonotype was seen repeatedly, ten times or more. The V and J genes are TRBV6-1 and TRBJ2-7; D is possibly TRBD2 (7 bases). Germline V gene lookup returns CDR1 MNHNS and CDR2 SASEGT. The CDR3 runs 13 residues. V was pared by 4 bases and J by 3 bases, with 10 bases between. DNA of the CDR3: TGTGCCAGCAGTGGCGGGGGCGGCTACGAGCAGTACTTC. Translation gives CASSGGGGYEQYF.

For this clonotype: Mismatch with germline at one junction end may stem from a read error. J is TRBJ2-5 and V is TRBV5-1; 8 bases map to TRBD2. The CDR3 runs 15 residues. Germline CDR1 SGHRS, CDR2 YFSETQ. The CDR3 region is CASSLSRGVQETRYF. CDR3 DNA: TGCGCCAGCAGCTTGTCGCGGGGGGTCCAAGAGACCCGGTACTTC.

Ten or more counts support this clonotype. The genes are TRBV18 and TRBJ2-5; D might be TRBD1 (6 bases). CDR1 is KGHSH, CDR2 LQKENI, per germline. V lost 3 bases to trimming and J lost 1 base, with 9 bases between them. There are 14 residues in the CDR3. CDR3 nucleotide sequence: TGTGCCAGCTCACCGGGACACGTCCAAGAGACCCAGTACTTC. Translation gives CASSPGHVQETQYF.

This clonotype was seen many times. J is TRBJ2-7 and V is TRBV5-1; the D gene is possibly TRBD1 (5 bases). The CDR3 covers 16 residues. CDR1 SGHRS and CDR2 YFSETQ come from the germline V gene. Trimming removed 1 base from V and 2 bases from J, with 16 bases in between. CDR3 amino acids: CASSLHVPGLAYEQYF. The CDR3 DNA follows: TGCGCCAGCAGCTTGCACGTGCCAGGGTTAGCCTACGAGCAGTACTTC.

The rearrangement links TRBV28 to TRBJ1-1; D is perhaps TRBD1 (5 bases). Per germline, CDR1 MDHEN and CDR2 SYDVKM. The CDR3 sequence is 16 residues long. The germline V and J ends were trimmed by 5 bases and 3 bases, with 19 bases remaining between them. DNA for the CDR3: TGTGCCAGCAGTCCGCAGGGAGGCAGGAGGGACACTGAAGCTTTCTTT. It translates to CASSPQGGRRDTEAFF.

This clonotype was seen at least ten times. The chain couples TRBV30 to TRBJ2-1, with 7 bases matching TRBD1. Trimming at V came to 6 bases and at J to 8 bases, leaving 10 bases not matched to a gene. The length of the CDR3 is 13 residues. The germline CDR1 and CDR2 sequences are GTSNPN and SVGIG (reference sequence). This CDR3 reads CACTGTALDEQFF. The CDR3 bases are TGTGCCTGTACCGGGACAGCCTTGGATGAGCAGTTCTTC.

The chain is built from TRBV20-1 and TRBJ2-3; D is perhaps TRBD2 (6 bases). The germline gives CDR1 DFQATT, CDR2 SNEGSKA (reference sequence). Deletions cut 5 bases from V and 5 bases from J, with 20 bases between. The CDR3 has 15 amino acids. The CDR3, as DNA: TGCAGTGCTCAAATGCCGGGACTTCGGAAAGATACGCAGTATTTT. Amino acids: CSAQMPGLRKDTQYF.

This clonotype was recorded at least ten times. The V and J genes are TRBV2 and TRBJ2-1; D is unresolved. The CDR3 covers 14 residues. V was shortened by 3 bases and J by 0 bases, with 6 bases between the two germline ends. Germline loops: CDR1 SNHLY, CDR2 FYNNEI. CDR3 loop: CASSDSISYNEQFF. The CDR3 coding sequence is TGTGCCAGCAGTGACTCTATCTCCTACAATGAGCAGTTCTTC.

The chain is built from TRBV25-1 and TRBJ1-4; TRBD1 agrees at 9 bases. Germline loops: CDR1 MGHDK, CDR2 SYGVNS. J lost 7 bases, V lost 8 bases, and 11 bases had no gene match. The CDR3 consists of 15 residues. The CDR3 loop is CASESTGTGPEKLFF. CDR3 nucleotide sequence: TGTGCCAGCGAAAGCACCGGGACAGGGCCTGAAAAACTGTTTTTT.

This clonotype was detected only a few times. CDR3 nucleotide sequence: TGTGCCACCGGGGGGGACACGGGCTTAAACTATGGCTACACCTTC. Its protein product is CATGGDTGLNYGYTF. This chain uses TRBV10-3 with TRBJ1-2; tentative D call: TRBD1 (6 bases). The CDR3 has 15 residues. Trimming pared 10 bases from V and 2 bases from J, leaving 20 bases between. Germline CDR1 ENHRY, CDR2 SYGVKD.

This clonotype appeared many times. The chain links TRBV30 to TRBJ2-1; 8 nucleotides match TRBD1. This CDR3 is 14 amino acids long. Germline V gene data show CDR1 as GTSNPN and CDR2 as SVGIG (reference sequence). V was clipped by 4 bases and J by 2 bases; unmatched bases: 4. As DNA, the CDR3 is TGTGCCTGGATCGGCAGGGGGCCCTACAATGAGCAGTTCTTC. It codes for CAWIGRGPYNEQFF. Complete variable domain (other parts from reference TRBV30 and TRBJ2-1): SQTIHQWPATLVQPVGSPLSLECTVEGTSNPNLYWYRQAAGRGLQLLFYSVGIGQISSEVPQNLSASRPQDRQFILSSKKLLLSDSGFYLCAWIGRGPYNEQFFGPGTRLTVL.

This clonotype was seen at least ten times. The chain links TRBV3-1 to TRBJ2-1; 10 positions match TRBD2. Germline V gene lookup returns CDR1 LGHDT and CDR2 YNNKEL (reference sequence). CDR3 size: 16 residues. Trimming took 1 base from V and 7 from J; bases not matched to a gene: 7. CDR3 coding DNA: TGTGCCAGCAGCCAAGCGGCTAGCGGGAGTAGGAATGAGCAGTTCTTC. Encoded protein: CASSQAASGSRNEQFF.

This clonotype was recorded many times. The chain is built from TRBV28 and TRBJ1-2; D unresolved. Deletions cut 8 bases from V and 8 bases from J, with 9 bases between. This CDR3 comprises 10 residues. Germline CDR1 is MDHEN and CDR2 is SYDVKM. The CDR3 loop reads CASGIWGYTF. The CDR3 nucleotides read TGTGCCAGCGGAATATGGGGCTACACCTTC.

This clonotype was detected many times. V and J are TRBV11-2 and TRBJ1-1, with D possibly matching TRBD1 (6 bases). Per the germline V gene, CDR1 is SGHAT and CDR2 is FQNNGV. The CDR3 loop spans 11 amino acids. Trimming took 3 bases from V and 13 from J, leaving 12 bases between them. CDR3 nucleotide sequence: TGTGCCAGCAGCTTTGCGGGGGCCCTTTTCTTT. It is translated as CASSFAGALFF. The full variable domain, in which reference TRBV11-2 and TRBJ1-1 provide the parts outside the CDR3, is EAGVAQSPRYKIIEKRQSVAFWCNPISGHATLYWYQQILGQGPKLLIQFQNNGVVDDSQLPKDRFSAERLKGVDSTLKIQPAKLEDSAVYLCASSFAGALFFGQGTRLTVV.

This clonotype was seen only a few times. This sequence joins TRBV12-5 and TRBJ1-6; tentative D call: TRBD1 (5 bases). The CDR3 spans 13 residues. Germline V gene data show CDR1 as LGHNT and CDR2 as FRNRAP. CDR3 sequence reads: CATSGTGGSPLHF. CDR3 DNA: TGTGCCACAAGCGGTACAGGCGGATCACCCCTCCACTTT. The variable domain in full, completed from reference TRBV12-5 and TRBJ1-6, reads DARVTQTPRHKVTEMGQEVTMRCQPILGHNTVFWYRQTMMQGLELLAYFRNRAPLDDSGMPKDRFSAEMPDATLATLKIQPSEPRDSAVYFCATSGTGGSPLHFGNGTRLTVT.

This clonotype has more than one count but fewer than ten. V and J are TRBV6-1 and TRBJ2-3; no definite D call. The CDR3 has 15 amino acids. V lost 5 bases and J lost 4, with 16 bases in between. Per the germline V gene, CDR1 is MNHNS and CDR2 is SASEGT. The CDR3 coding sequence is TGTGCCAGCAGTTCCCCTCCCCCTCGGGCAGATACGCAGTATTTT. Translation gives CASSSPPPRADTQYF.

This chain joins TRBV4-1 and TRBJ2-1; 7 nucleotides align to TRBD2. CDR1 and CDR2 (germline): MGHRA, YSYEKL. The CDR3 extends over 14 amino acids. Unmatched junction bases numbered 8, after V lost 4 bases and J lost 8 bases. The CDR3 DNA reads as TGCGCCAGCAGCCCGGTCGGGACTAAGGATGAGCAGTTCTTC. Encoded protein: CASSPVGTKDEQFF.

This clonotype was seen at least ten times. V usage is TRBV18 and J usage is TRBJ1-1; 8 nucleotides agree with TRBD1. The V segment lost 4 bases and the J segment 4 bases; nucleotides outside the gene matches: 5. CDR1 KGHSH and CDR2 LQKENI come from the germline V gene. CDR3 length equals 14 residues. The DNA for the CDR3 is TGTGCCAGCTCACTACACAGGGGGTTCACTGAAGCTTTCTTT. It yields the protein CASSLHRGFTEAFF.

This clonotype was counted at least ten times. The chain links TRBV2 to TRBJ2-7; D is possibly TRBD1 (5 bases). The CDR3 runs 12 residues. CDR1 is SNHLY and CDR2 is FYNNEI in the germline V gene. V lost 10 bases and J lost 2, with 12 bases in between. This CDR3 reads CATGSQAYEQYF. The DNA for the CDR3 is TGTGCCACCGGGTCACAGGCCTACGAGCAGTACTTC.